Listed below are T cell receptor beta chains from one sample, sequenced in a study of blood T cell repertoires in COVID-19. Generated by immunoSEQ multiplex PCR, the TCRdb table keeps only in-frame clones and is missing some. The sample gives about 140,000 clones, around 84% of which show up once; 2.6% is in the top ten. The specimen was peripheral blood. Every receptor here comes from a human donor with acute or convalescent COVID-19. The donor label of this sample is uncertain. Both conserved end residues are part of each CDR3. D genes are given only for firm matches. Clone size is stated in some rows and not others, as once, few, many or a class when expanded.

v_gene	d_gene	abundance	j_gene	CDR3aa	CDR3nt
TRBV5-5	-	-	TRBJ1-5	CASSSGGRTSNQPQHF	TGTGCCAGCAGCTCTGGAGGGAGGACTAGCAATCAGCCCCAGCATTTT
TRBV6-5	TRBD1	-	TRBJ1-1	CASSYRDRGWNTEAFF	TGTGCCAGCAGTTATCGGGACAGGGGGTGGAACACTGAAGCTTTCTTT
TRBV5-4	-	once	TRBJ1-1	CASSLPGGGNTEAFF	TGTGCCAGCAGCTTGCCGGGAGGGGGGAACACTGAAGCTTTCTTT
TRBV28	-	few	TRBJ2-7	CASSPSAGHSYEQYF	TGTGCCAGCAGTCCCAGCGCGGGGCACTCCTACGAGCAGTACTTC
TRBV19	-	-	TRBJ1-3	CASSPWSGGILSGNTIYF	TGTGCCAGTAGTCCCTGGTCGGGAGGGATTCTCTCTGGAAACACCATATATTTT
TRBV18	-	-	TRBJ2-3	CASSQLGESTDTQYF	TGTGCCAGCTCACAGCTCGGGGAGAGCACAGATACGCAGTATTTT
TRBV4-1	TRBD1	-	TRBJ1-2	CASSRPGQPYGYTF	TGCGCCAGCAGCCGTCCGGGACAGCCCTATGGCTACACCTTC
TRBV7-2	TRBD1	few	TRBJ1-2	CASSSPRTGQGGWWSGYTF	TGTGCCAGCAGCTCTCCTCGAACGGGACAGGGGGGCTGGTGGTCTGGCTACACCTTC
TRBV5-1	-	-	TRBJ1-5	CASRLYSDQPQHF	TGCGCCAGCAGGTTATACTCGGATCAGCCCCAGCATTTT
TRBV4-2	-	-	TRBJ2-2	CASSPSEVAPAGELFF	TGTGCCAGCAGCCCCTCGGAGGTAGCTCCGGCCGGGGAGCTGTTTTTT
TRBV7-7	TRBD2	-	TRBJ2-1	CASSLGGAGGLYNEQFF	TGTGCTAGCAGCTTAGGCGGAGCGGGAGGGCTCTACAATGAGCAGTTCTTC
TRBV7-3	TRBD1	-	TRBJ2-5	CASSPHGTGNEETQYF	TGTGCCAGCAGCCCCCATGGGACAGGGAATGAAGAGACCCAGTACTTC
TRBV4-3	-	-	TRBJ1-1	CASSQDGALEAFF	TGCGCCAGCAGCCAAGATGGGGCACTTGAAGCTTTCTTT
TRBV28	-	-	TRBJ1-2	CASSQERSYGYTF	TGTGCCAGCAGTCAAGAGAGGTCCTATGGCTACACCTTC
TRBV28	TRBD1	-	TRBJ1-2	CASSANRDRPNYGYTF	TGTGCCAGCAGTGCTAATCGGGACAGACCCAACTATGGCTACACCTTC
TRBV4-2	-	-	TRBJ1-2	CASSQDGGRPYGYTF	TGTGCCAGCAGCCAAGACGGAGGCAGGCCTTATGGCTACACCTTC
TRBV7-3	TRBD1	once	TRBJ1-3	CASSWTGGPGNTIYF	TGTGCCAGCAGTTGGACAGGGGGCCCTGGAAACACCATATATTTT
TRBV6-2/TRBV6-3	-	once	TRBJ1-5	CASSWPNQPQHF	TGTGCCAGCAGTTGGCCGAATCAGCCCCAGCATTTT